This T cell receptor (beta chain) derives from a study of beta chain features in type 1 diabetes. Study-wide points: All four CD4+ subsets from Type 1 diabetes patients carried moderately but significantly shorter TCRB CDR3s.

This clone occurred a few times. Its antigen is as yet unknown. Expressed TCRB transcripts were sequenced because the isolated RNA had all been reverse transcribed beforehand. Sequencing used immunoSEQ multiplex PCR; TCRdb keeps in-frame clones, though not all of them. The table includes around 260,000 clones, 24% detected once. CDR1 is SGHNT and CDR2 is YENEEA in the germline V gene. Deletions cut 0 bases from V and 2 bases from J, with 7 bases between. CDR3 length: 14 residues. This chain joins TRBV11-3 and TRBJ1-2; a weak D match, TRBD1 (5 bases). This TCR was sampled from a woman aged 25 to 39 with type 1 diabetes. The sequencing sample was made of naive CD4+ T cells from blood. CDR3 sequence reads: CASSLEGQNYGYTF. The CDR3, as DNA: TGTGCCAGCAGCTTAGAGGGGCAGAACTATGGCTACACCTTC.